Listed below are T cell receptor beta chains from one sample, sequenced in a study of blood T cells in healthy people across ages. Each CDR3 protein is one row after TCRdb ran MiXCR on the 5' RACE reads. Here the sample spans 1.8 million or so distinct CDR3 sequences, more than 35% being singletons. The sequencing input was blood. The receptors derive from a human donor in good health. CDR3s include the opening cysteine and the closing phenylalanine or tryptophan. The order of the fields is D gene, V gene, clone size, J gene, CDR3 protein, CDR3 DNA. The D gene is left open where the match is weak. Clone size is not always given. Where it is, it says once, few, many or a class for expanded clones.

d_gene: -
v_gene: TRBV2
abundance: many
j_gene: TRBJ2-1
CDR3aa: CASSESWGYNEQFF
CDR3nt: TGTGCCAGCAGTGAATCCTGGGGTTACAATGAGCAGTTCTTC

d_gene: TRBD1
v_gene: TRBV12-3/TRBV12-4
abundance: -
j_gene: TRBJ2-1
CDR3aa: CASSFWGDRVRGEQFF
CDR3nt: TGTGCCAGCAGTTTTTGGGGGGACAGGGTTCGGGGTGAGCAGTTCTTC

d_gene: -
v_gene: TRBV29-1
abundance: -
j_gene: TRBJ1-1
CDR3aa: CSGHYGVNTEAFF
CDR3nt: TGCAGCGGGCATTATGGGGTGAACACTGAAGCTTTCTTT

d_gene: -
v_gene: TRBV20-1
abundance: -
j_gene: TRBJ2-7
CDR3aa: CSAREGITGRNEQYF
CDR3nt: TGCAGTGCTAGAGAGGGTATAACAGGGAGGAACGAGCAGTACTTC

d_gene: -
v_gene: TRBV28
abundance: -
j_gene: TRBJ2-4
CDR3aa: CASSFPGTLAKNIQYF
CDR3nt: TGTGCCAGCAGTTTTCCCGGGACCTTAGCCAAAAACATTCAGTACTTC

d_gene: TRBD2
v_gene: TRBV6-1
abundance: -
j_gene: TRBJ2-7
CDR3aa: CASRIGTIYEQYF
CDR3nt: TGTGCCAGCAGGATCGGGACTATCTACGAGCAGTACTTC

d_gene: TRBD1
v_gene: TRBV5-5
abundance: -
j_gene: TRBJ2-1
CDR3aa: CASTPTGVEDEQFF
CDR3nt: TGTGCCAGCACCCCGACAGGGGTGGAGGATGAGCAGTTCTTC

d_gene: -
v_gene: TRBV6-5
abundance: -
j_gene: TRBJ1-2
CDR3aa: CASSYYTGVNYGYTF
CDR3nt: TGTGCCAGCAGTTACTATACGGGGGTAAACTATGGCTACACCTTC

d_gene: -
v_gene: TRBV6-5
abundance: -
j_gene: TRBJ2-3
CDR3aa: CASSYSSQGTDTQYF
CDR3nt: TGTGCCAGCAGTTACTCGAGCCAGGGCACAGATACGCAGTATTTT

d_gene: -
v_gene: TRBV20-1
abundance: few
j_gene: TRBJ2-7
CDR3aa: CSARGARGGYEQYF
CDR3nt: TGCAGTGCTAGAGGGGCTAGAGGCGGGTACGAGCAGTACTTC

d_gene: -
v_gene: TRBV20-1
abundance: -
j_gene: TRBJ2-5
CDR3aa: CSAHKGGGNELYF
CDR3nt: TGCAGTGCCCACAAGGGGGGCGGCAACGAGCTGTACTTC

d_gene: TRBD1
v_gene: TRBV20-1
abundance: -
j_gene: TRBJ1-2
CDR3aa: CSANPTGENGYTF
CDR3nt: TGCAGTGCTAACCCGACAGGGGAGAACGGCTACACCTTC

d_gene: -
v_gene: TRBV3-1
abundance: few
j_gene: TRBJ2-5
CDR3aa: CASSQGWEYQETQYF
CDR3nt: TGTGCCAGCAGTCAGGGGTGGGAGTACCAAGAGACCCAGTACTTC

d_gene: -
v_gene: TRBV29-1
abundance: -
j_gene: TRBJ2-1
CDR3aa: CSVFLGQNYNEQFF
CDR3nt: TGCAGCGTATTCCTGGGACAAAACTACAATGAGCAGTTCTTC

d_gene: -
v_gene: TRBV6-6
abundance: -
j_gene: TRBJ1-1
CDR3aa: CASRPVNKTEAFF
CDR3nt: TGTGCCAGCAGGCCTGTCAACAAGACTGAAGCTTTCTTT

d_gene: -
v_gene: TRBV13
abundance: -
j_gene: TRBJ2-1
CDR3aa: CASSLEGIGQFF
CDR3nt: TGTGCCAGCAGCTTAGAGGGCATCGGGCAGTTCTTC

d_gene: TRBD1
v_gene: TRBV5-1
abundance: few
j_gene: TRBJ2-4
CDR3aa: CASSSTGTVNGIQYF
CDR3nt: TGCGCCAGCAGCTCAACCGGGACAGTAAATGGCATTCAGTACTTC

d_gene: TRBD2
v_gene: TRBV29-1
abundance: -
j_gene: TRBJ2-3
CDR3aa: CSVVASGTSDTQYF
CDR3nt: TGCAGCGTTGTGGCTAGCGGAACTTCAGATACGCAGTATTTT

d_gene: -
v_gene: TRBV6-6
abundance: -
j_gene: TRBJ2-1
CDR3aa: CASSYDPQFF
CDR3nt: TGTGCCAGCAGTTACGACCCACAGTTCTTC

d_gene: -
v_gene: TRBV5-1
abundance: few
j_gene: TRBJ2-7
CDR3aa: CASSRIDRTYEQYF
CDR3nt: TGCGCCAGCAGCAGGATAGACAGAACCTACGAGCAGTACTTC

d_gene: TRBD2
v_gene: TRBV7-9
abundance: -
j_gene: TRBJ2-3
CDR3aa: CASTFPVSGGSTDTQYF
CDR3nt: TGTGCCAGCACCTTCCCCGTTAGCGGGGGAAGCACAGATACGCAGTATTTT

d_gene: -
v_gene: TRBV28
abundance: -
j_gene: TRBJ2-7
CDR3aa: CASSFIDPGEQYF
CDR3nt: TGTGCCAGCAGTTTTATAGATCCCGGCGAGCAGTACTTC

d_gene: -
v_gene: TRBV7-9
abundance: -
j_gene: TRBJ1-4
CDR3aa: CASSPIGEEVKLFF
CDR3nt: TGTGCCAGCAGCCCCATAGGGGAAGAAGTAAAACTGTTTTTT

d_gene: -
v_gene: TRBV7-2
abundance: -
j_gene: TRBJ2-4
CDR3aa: CASSLAHRPGNIQYF
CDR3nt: TGTGCCAGCAGCTTAGCGCACAGGCCTGGAAACATTCAGTACTTC

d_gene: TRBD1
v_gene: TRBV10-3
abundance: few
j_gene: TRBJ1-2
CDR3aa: CAISADRGHGYTF
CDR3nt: TGTGCCATCAGTGCTGACAGGGGGCATGGCTACACCTTC

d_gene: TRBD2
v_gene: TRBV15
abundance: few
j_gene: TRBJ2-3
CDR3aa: CATSRGTTPPGTQYF
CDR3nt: TGTGCCACCAGCAGGGGGACTACCCCGCCAGGGACGCAGTATTTT

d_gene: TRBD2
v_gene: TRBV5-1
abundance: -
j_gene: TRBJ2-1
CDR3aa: CASTTGLAVYNEQFF
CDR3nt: TGCGCCAGCACCACCGGACTAGCGGTTTACAATGAGCAGTTCTTC

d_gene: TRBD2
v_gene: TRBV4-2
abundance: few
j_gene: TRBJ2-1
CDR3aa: CASSRRLAGEYNEQFF
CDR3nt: TGTGCCAGCAGCCGCCGACTAGCGGGGGAGTACAATGAGCAGTTCTTC

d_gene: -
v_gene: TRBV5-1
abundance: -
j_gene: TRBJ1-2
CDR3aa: CASSPERANYGYTF
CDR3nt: TGCGCCAGCAGCCCCGAAAGGGCAAACTATGGCTACACCTTC

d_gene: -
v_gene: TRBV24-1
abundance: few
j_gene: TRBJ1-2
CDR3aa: CATSDSRRNYGYTF
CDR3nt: TGTGCCACCAGTGATTCAAGACGGAACTATGGCTACACCTTC

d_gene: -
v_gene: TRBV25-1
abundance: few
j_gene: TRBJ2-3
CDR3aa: CASSEYGDSTDTQYF
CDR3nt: TGTGCCAGCAGTGAATATGGGGATAGCACAGATACGCAGTATTTT

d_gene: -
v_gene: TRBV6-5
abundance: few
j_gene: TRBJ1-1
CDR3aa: CASSRQELNTEAFF
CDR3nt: TGTGCCAGCAGCCGACAGGAGCTGAACACTGAAGCTTTCTTT

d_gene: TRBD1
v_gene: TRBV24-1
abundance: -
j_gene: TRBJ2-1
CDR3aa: CATRGRTGGSNEQFF
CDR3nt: TGTGCCACCAGAGGTAGGACAGGGGGTTCCAATGAGCAGTTCTTC

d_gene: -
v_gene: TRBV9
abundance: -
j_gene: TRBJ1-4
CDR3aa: CASSARVGGEKLFF
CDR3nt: TGTGCCAGCAGCGCCAGGGTCGGAGGTGAAAAACTGTTTTTT

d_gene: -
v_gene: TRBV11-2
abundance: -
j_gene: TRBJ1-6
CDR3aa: CASSLDGHFTNSPLHF
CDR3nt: TGTGCCAGCAGCTTAGATGGACACTTTACTAATTCACCCCTCCACTTT

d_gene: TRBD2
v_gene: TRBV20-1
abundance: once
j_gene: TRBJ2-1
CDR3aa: CSRDGWGGEQFF
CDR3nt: TGCAGCAGGGATGGCTGGGGGGGTGAGCAGTTCTTC

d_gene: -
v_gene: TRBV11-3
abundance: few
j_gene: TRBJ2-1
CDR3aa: CASSQGLRGFHEQFF
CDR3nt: TGCGCCAGCAGCCAAGGGCTTAGAGGGTTCCATGAGCAGTTCTTC

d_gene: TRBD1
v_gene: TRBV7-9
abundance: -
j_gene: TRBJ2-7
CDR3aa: CASSPNDRGPYEQYF
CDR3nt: TGTGCCAGCAGCCCGAACGACAGGGGCCCCTACGAGCAGTACTTC

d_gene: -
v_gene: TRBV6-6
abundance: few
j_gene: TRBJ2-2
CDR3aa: CASSQGNTGELFF
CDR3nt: TGTGCCAGCAGTCAAGGGAACACCGGGGAGCTGTTTTTT

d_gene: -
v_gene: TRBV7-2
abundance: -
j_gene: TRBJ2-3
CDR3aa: CASSDRVSAGTQYF
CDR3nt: TGTGCCAGCAGCGATAGGGTTTCGGCTGGCACGCAGTATTTT

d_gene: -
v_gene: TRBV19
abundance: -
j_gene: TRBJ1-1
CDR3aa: CASMRYRENTEAFF
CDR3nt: TGTGCCAGTATGAGGTATCGAGAAAACACTGAAGCTTTCTTT

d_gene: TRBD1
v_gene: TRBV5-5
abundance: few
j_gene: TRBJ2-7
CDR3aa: CASSLPGTGFEQYF
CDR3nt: TGTGCCAGCAGCCTACCCGGGACAGGGTTCGAGCAGTACTTC

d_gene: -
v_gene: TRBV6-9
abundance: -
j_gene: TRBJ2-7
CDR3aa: CASSRNLPGPTGYEQYF
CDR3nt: TGTGCCAGCAGCCGAAATCTCCCGGGACCAACGGGCTACGAGCAGTACTTC

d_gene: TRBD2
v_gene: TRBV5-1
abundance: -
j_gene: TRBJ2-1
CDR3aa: CASSRDNPLAGGNEQFF
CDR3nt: TGCGCCAGCAGTCGCGATAACCCACTAGCGGGGGGCAATGAGCAGTTCTTC

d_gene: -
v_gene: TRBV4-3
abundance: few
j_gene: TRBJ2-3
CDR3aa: CASSQLSVGTDTQYF
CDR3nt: TGCGCCAGCAGCCAGCTTAGCGTTGGCACAGATACGCAGTATTTT

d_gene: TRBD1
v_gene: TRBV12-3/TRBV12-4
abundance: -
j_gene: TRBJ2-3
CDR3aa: CASSLSDRDTDTQYF
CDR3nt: TGTGCCAGCAGTCTCTCAGACAGGGACACAGATACGCAGTATTTT

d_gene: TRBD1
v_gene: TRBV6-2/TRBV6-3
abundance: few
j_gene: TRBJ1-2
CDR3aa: CASSYVGGGDGYTF
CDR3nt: TGTGCCAGCAGTTACGTGGGAGGGGGCGATGGCTACACCTTC

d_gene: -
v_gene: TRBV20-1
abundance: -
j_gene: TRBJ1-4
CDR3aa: CSARDPRGTNEKLFF
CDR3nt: TGCAGTGCTAGAGATCCACGGGGCACTAATGAAAAACTGTTTTTT

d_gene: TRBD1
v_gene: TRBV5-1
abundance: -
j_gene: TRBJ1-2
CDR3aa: CANSLDTGGAWGYTF
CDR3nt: TGCGCCAACAGCTTGGATACAGGGGGCGCTTGGGGCTACACCTTC

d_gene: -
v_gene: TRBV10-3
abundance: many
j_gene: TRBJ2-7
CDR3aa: CAISGTVSSYEQYF
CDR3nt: TGTGCCATCAGTGGGACGGTAAGCTCCTACGAGCAGTACTTC

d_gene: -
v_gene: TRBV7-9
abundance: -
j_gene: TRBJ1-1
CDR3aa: CATDFEGAEAFF
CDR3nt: TGTGCCACCGACTTTGAGGGGGCTGAAGCTTTCTTT

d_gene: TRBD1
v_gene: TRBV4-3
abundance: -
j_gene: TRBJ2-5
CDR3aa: CASSQDSRQGFETQYF
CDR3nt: TGCGCCAGCAGCCAAGATTCGAGACAGGGATTCGAGACCCAGTACTTC